Described below is a single TCR beta chain sequence and its context. These data are taken from a study of T cell changes during pregnancy in multiple sclerosis. CDR3 size: 12 residues. Libraries were prepared by immunoSEQ multiplex PCR; TCRdb keeps only in-frame clonotypes and omits some of them. The repertoire includes approximately 60,000 clones, around 92% of them detected once, and 2.3% sits in the top ten. The receptor comes from a female donor with multiple sclerosis, enrolled in a pregnancy study. The sequencing used peripheral blood, collected in the first trimester of pregnancy. V gene TRBV21-1 combines with J gene TRBJ2-1; TRBD1 is the table's D call, not checked against the DNA. TRBV21-1 is a pseudogene locus. CDR3: CASSRARDEQFF. CDR3 DNA sequence: TGTGCCAGCAGCAGGGCCAGGGATGAGCAGTTCTTC.